The 30 T cell receptor beta chains below come from one sample, sequenced in a study of PD-1 blockade in classical Hodgkin lymphoma. Each patient's relapse followed autologous stem cell transplantation, and brentuximab vedotin exposure varied. Clones were read by immunoSEQ multiplex PCR, and TCRdb kept only the in-frame ones, dropping some. This sample carries about 85,000 clones, around 90% of them seen once, and the ten largest clones take approximately 2.4%. The sequencing used peripheral blood mononuclear cells (PBMCs), collected before the second cycle of nivolumab. These receptors were collected from a human donor with classical Hodgkin lymphoma.

The J gene is TRBJ1-1, the V gene TRBV19, with D uncertain. The germline gives CDR1 LNHDA, CDR2 SQIVND (reference sequence). This CDR3 has 14 amino acids. V dropped 7 bases and J dropped 1 base, with 13 bases sitting between them. CDR3: CASNTRAANTEAFF. CDR3 in DNA: TGTGCCAGTAATACTAGGGCAGCGAACACTGAAGCTTTCTTT.

This clone was recorded once. The rearrangement uses TRBV27 and TRBJ2-7, with TRBD1 as a possible D gene (6 bases). This CDR3 has 14 residues. Trimming cost V 2 bases and J 0 bases, with 8 bases left between them. The V gene's germline CDR1 is MNHEY and CDR2 SMNVEV (reference sequence). In DNA form, the CDR3 reads TGTGCCAGCAGTTTAAACAGGGCCTCCTACGAGCAGTACTTC. It encodes CASSLNRASYEQYF.

This chain uses TRBV27 with TRBJ2-7, with a possible D match to TRBD1 (5 bases). Germline loops: CDR1 MNHEY, CDR2 SMNVEV (reference sequence). The CDR3 runs 13 residues. The V end was cut by 5 bases, the J end by 5 bases, with 13 bases between. The CDR3 here is CASSRTPTHEQYF. CDR3 in DNA: TGTGCCAGCAGTCGGACACCGACCCACGAGCAGTACTTC.

The chain has TRBV27 and TRBJ2-3; D is unresolved. V was clipped by 5 bases and J by 2 bases, with 8 bases between them. The CDR3 is made up of 13 amino acids. The germline V gene has CDR1 MNHEY and CDR2 SMNVEV (reference sequence). The CDR3 nucleotides read TGTGCCAGCAGTCCGGGTAACACAGATACGCAGTATTTT. Translating it yields CASSPGNTDTQYF.

J is TRBJ1-2 and V is TRBV5-6, with a weak D call TRBD1 (5 bases). This CDR3 comprises 14 residues. The germline V gene encodes CDR1 SGHDT and CDR2 YYEEEE. The germline V and J ends were trimmed by 2 bases and 0 bases, with 8 bases remaining between them. For the CDR3, the DNA is TGTGCCAGCAGCTTACCAGGGTCTAACTATGGCTACACCTTC. Its protein product is CASSLPGSNYGYTF.

CDR3 sequence: CASSESGIRGTDTQYF. CDR3 coding DNA: TGCGCCAGCAGTGAGTCGGGAATCCGGGGCACAGATACGCAGTATTTT. The rearrangement links TRBV10-1 to TRBJ2-3; D gene unclear. Germline V gene data show CDR1 as WNHNN and CDR2 as SYGVQD (reference sequence). The CDR3 has 16 residues. V lost 0 bases, J lost 1 base, and 11 bases lay in between.

J is TRBJ2-1 and V is TRBV6-6, with no clear D. V lost 4 bases to trimming and J lost 8 bases, with 9 bases between them. The CDR3 totals 12 residues. In germline, CDR1 is MNHNY, CDR2 SVGAGI (reference sequence). The CDR3 bases are TGTGCCAGCAGTTCCCGCCGCGATGAGCAGTTCTTC. Translated, it gives CASSSRRDEQFF.

This chain joins TRBV6-1 and TRBJ1-3, with 7 bases lining up with TRBD1. Trimming took 7 bases from V and 4 from J; bases not matched to a gene: 7. The germline V gene encodes CDR1 MNHNS and CDR2 SASEGT. The CDR3 extends over 14 amino acids. The CDR3 nucleotides are TGTGCCAGCACCGAACAGGGGACGGGAAACACCATATATTTT. As protein: CASTEQGTGNTIYF.

The J gene is TRBJ2-7, the V gene TRBV4-1; 10 bases are a match to TRBD1. This CDR3 region has 15 residues. Germline CDR1 reads MGHRA; CDR2 reads YSYEKL. V gave up 0 bases and J gave up 5 bases; unmatched junction bases: 4. CDR3 in DNA: TGCGCCAGCAGCCAAGAAGACGGGACAGGGGACGAGCAGTACTTC. Its translation: CASSQEDGTGDEQYF.

The chain couples TRBV4-1 to TRBJ1-1, with a weak D call TRBD1 (6 bases). V shed 1 base and J shed 5 bases, with 17 bases lying between them. Germline loops: CDR1 MGHRA, CDR2 YSYEKL. CDR3 length: 16 amino acids. The CDR3 protein is CASSQGVGGGLTEAFF. For the CDR3, the DNA is TGCGCCAGCAGCCAAGGGGTAGGGGGGGGCCTAACTGAAGCTTTCTTT.

The rearrangement uses TRBV6-5 and TRBJ2-7; 7 bases fit TRBD2. Trimming cost V 1 base and J 1 base; bases outside gene matches: 7. This CDR3 is built from 16 residues. Germline V CDR1 and CDR2: MNHEY, SVGAGI. The CDR3 loop reads CASSYWGGRSSYEQYF. Written as DNA, the CDR3 is TGTGCCAGCAGTTACTGGGGCGGGAGATCTTCCTACGAGCAGTACTTC.

The chain employs TRBV4-1 and TRBJ2-2; D perhaps matches TRBD1 (7 bases). The ends were cut back, 1 base at V and 5 bases at J, with 14 bases in the middle. Germline V gives CDR1 MGHRA, CDR2 YSYEKL. The CDR3 is 16 amino acids. The CDR3 protein is CASSQGRGPGTGELFF. The CDR3 DNA is TGCGCCAGCAGCCAAGGGAGGGGGCCGGGGACCGGGGAGCTGTTTTTT.

The V and J genes are TRBV4-1 and TRBJ2-5, with D possibly TRBD2 on 5 matching bases. CDR3 length: 17 residues. V was clipped by 0 bases and J by 0 bases, with 14 bases between them. Per germline, CDR1 MGHRA and CDR2 YSYEKL. This chain's CDR3 is CASSQDYLGLYQETQYF. DNA for the CDR3: TGCGCCAGCAGCCAAGATTACTTAGGACTTTACCAAGAGACCCAGTACTTC.

This clone was picked up one time. The chain links TRBV7-6 to TRBJ2-3, with D perhaps TRBD1 (5 bases). Trimming stripped 1 base from V and 4 bases from J, with 21 bases between. Germline assignment: CDR1 SGHVS and CDR2 FNYEAQ. CDR3 length: 18 amino acids. Here the CDR3 DNA reads TGTGCCAGCAGCTTAGATTCCGGTCAGGGCTCTTTACCAGATACGCAGTATTTT. Protein: CASSLDSGQGSLPDTQYF.

This rearrangement joins TRBV19 to TRBJ2-7; D is possibly TRBD2 (7 bases). This CDR3 contains 17 residues. Germline-derived CDR1 and CDR2 are LNHDA and SQIVND (reference sequence). Trimming took 5 bases from V and 3 from J, leaving 23 bases between them. As DNA, the CDR3 is TGTGCCAGTAGTGTCGGGGGCGCGGGACTAACGCGCTACGAGCAGTACTTC. Its translation: CASSVGGAGLTRYEQYF.

V is TRBV6-5 and J is TRBJ2-7; no clear D. CDR1 MNHEY and CDR2 SVGAGI come from the germline V gene. Trimming removed 2 bases at V and 2 bases at J, with 16 bases between. CDR3 length equals 16 residues. The CDR3 sequence: CASSYTIPVGAYEQYF. The DNA for the CDR3 is TGTGCCAGCAGTTACACCATCCCGGTCGGCGCCTACGAGCAGTACTTC.

The V call is TRBV7-9, the J call TRBJ2-2, with 7 bases aligning to TRBD1. The CDR3 contains 16 residues. V lost 1 base and J lost 0; bases outside the gene matches: 2. CDR1 is SEHNR, CDR2 FQNEAQ, per germline (reference sequence). The CDR3 region is CASSLGGGANTGELFF. The DNA of the CDR3 is TGTGCCAGCAGCTTAGGAGGGGGCGCGAACACCGGGGAGCTGTTTTTT.

This chain uses TRBV5-1 with TRBJ1-3; D gene unclear. The germline V and J ends were trimmed by 4 bases and 3 bases, with 14 bases remaining between them. The germline V gene has CDR1 SGHRS and CDR2 YFSETQ. The CDR3 has 15 residues. This CDR3 is CASSDGNYLGNTIYF. As DNA, the CDR3 is TGCGCCAGCAGCGATGGTAATTATCTTGGAAACACCATATATTTT.

The CDR3 region has the DNA TGTGCCAGCAGTTTAGGTGGGGGGAGCATATATGGCTACACCTTC. It translates to CASSLGGGSIYGYTF. The chain is built from TRBV27 and TRBJ1-2; D possibly corresponds to TRBD1 (5 bases). The CDR3 runs to 15 residues. The V end was cut by 2 bases, the J end by 5 bases, with 15 bases between. From germline, CDR1 is MNHEY and CDR2 SMNVEV (reference sequence).

V usage is TRBV7-9 and J usage is TRBJ1-4; the D gene is possibly TRBD1 (5 bases). The CDR3 length is 14 residues. Germline V gene lookup returns CDR1 SEHNR and CDR2 FQNEAQ (reference sequence). V was clipped by 5 bases and J by 6 bases, with 13 bases between them. The CDR3 region is CASSIRIGDEKLFF. DNA of the CDR3: TGTGCCAGCAGCATAAGAATAGGGGATGAAAAACTGTTTTTT.

The chain recombines TRBV7-9 with TRBJ2-3, with D perhaps TRBD2 (5 bases). Germline V gene lookup returns CDR1 SEHNR and CDR2 FQNEAQ (reference sequence). The CDR3 is 16 amino acids. Trimming left V 3 bases short and J 4 bases short, with 17 bases between. The CDR3 region has the DNA TGTGCCAGCAGCTTTGCCCCAGGAGGTGGTCCAGATACGCAGTATTTT. Translated: CASSFAPGGGPDTQYF.

The chain links TRBV13 to TRBJ2-4; D is undetermined. Germline V gene lookup returns CDR1 PRHDT and CDR2 FYEKMQ (reference sequence). V lost 5 bases and J lost 0, with 11 bases in between. The CDR3 length is 15 residues. The CDR3 here is CASSGQILAKNIQYF. In DNA form, the CDR3 reads TGTGCCAGCAGCGGGCAGATACTAGCCAAAAACATTCAGTACTTC.

V and J are TRBV6-5 and TRBJ2-7, with 7 bases that match TRBD2. Germline CDR1 and CDR2: MNHEY and SVGAGI. There are 15 residues in the CDR3. The junction had 11 bases not matched to a gene; V was cut back by 5 bases and J by 4 bases. The CDR3 coding sequence is TGTGCCAGCAGTCCCCCTAGCGGAACTAAGTACGAGCAGTACTTC. Its translation: CASSPPSGTKYEQYF.

The V gene is TRBV7-9, the J gene TRBJ2-3, with 12 bases matching TRBD2. CDR3 length equals 16 residues. J was trimmed by 3 bases and V by 1 base; bases with no gene match: 2. The germline V gene has CDR1 SEHNR and CDR2 FQNEAQ (reference sequence). Written as DNA, the CDR3 is TGTGCCAGCAGCTTAGGACTAGCGGGAGAAACAGATACGCAGTATTTT. Translating gives CASSLGLAGETDTQYF.

The chain joins TRBV5-1 to TRBJ2-1; 7 positions match TRBD2. The CDR3 consists of 15 residues. After removal of 5 bases from V and 4 bases from J, the junction contained 9 bases not matched to a gene. CDR1 SGHRS and CDR2 YFSETQ come from the germline V gene. CDR3 in amino acids: CASRGEVAGYNEQFF. CDR3 nucleotide sequence: TGCGCCAGCAGGGGGGAAGTAGCGGGTTACAATGAGCAGTTCTTC.

This clone was observed a single time. This chain connects TRBV6-5 to TRBJ1-2; D not resolved. The germline V gene encodes CDR1 MNHEY and CDR2 SVGAGI. The CDR3 covers 13 residues. Trimming removed 0 bases at V and 8 bases at J, with 10 bases between. The CDR3 region is CASSYSGWGGYTF. CDR3 DNA: TGTGCCAGCAGTTACTCTGGCTGGGGAGGCTACACCTTC.

V usage is TRBV28 and J usage is TRBJ2-3; perhaps TRBD1 as D (6 bases). Trimming stripped 6 bases from V and 5 bases from J, with 21 bases between. CDR1 is MDHEN and CDR2 is SYDVKM in the germline V gene. CDR3 length: 16 residues. For the CDR3, the DNA is TGTGCCAGCAGCCCCAGACGCCAGGGGTGGGAAGATACGCAGTATTTT. This codes for CASSPRRQGWEDTQYF.

The chain combines TRBV30 with TRBJ1-2; no reliable D call. The CDR3 is 12 residues long. CDR1 is GTSNPN, CDR2 SVGIG, per germline (reference sequence). Trimming stripped 3 bases from V and 2 bases from J, with 7 bases between. CDR3 in DNA: TGTGCCTGGAGCGAGCTCAACTATGGCTACACCTTC. Translation: CAWSELNYGYTF.

The J gene is TRBJ1-3, the V gene TRBV6-5, with unresolved D. Germline CDR1 is MNHEY and CDR2 is SVGAGI. There are 15 residues in the CDR3. V lost 7 bases, J lost 4 bases, and 17 bases lay in between. CDR3 sequence reads: CASIDMGQAGNTIYF. Here the CDR3 DNA reads TGTGCCAGCATTGATATGGGTCAGGCCGGAAACACCATATATTTT.

This clone came up once. The V gene is TRBV27, the J gene TRBJ1-5; 7 bases line up with TRBD1. Looked up from germline, CDR1 is MNHEY and CDR2 is SMNVEV (reference sequence). The length of the CDR3 is 13 residues. The trim removed 6 bases at V and 4 bases at J, leaving 3 bases unmatched. CDR3 amino acids: CASSRQGNQPQHF. The CDR3 nucleotides read TGTGCCAGCAGCCGACAGGGTAATCAGCCCCAGCATTTT.